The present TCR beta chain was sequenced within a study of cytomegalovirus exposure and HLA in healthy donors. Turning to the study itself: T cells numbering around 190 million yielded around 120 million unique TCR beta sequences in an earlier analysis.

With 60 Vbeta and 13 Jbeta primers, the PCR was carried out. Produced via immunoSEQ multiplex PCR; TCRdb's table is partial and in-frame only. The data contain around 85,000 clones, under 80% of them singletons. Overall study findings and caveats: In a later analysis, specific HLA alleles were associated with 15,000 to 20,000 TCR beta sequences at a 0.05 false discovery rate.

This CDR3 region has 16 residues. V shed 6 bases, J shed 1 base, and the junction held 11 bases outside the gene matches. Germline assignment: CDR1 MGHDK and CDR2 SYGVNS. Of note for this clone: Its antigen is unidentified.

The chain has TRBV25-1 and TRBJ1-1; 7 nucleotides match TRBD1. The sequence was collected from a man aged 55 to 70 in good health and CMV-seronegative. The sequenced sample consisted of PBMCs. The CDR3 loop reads CASSRSGGGWNTEAFF. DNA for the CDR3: TGTGCCAGCAGCCGAAGCGGAGGGGGCTGGAACACTGAAGCTTTCTTT. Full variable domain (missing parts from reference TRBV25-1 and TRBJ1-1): EADIYQTPRYLVIGTGKKITLECSQTMGHDKMYWYQQDPGMELHLIHYSYGVNSTEKGDLSSESTVSRIRTEHFPLTLESARPSHTSQYLCASSRSGGGWNTEAFFGQGTRLTVV.